These T cell receptor beta chains were read from a single sample in a study of T cells in Graves' hyperthyroidism and ophthalmopathy. TCRdb itself ran the multiplex PCR reads through MiXCR, one entry per CDR3 protein. The repertoire consists of approximately 870,000 distinct CDR3 sequences, with about 38% occurring once and the leading ten covering around 9.3%. The sample comprised blood. The origin of the receptors is a man younger than 35 with Graves' hyperthyroidism. Both conserved end residues are part of each CDR3. A D gene is named only where the DNA matches it firmly. Clone size appears in some rows only: once, few, many, or a class for an expanded clone.

many	TRBJ1-1	.	TRBV12-3/TRBV12-4	TGTGCCAGCAGCACCACAGGAGCTGAAGCTTTCTTT	CASSTTGAEAFF
.	TRBJ1-3	.	TRBV29-1	TGCAGCGTTGCAGCACCTACGGGCACCATATATTTT	CSVAAPTGTIYF
.	TRBJ2-7	TRBD2	TRBV12-3/TRBV12-4	TGTGCCAGCAGTTTGGTCCCCAGCGGGAGGGCTTTCGAGCAGTACTTC	CASSLVPSGRAFEQYF
.	TRBJ2-7	.	TRBV2	TGTGCCAGCAGTGAAAACTCGTCGGGGAACGAGCAGTACTTC	CASSENSSGNEQYF
many	TRBJ1-4	.	TRBV20-1	TGCAGTGCTAGGGTGACAACTAATGAAAAACTGTTTTTT	CSARVTTNEKLFF
.	TRBJ1-3	.	TRBV20-1	TGCAGTGCTAGAGATTTTGCCGACACGGGAAACACCATATATTTT	CSARDFADTGNTIYF
many	TRBJ1-6	TRBD1	TRBV20-1	TGCAGTGCGGTACAGGGGGACGGTTCACCCCTCCACTTT	CSAVQGDGSPLHF
once	TRBJ2-5	TRBD2	TRBV29-1	TGCAGCGTTGACGGGAGGAGAGGGACCGGGGAGACCCAGTACTTC	CSVDGRRGTGETQYF
.	TRBJ2-2	.	TRBV20-1	TGCAGTGCCTTACGCGGCAGGGCATCGAGCGGGGAGCTGTTTTTT	CSALRGRASSGELFF
few	TRBJ2-7	TRBD1	TRBV6-5	TGTGCCAGCAGTTACCGACAGGGGCCATACGAGCAGTACTTC	CASSYRQGPYEQYF
.	TRBJ1-1	.	TRBV7-9	TGCGCCAGCAGCCATTGGACCCTCAAGACCGGCACTGAAGCTTTCTTT	CASSHWTLKTGTEAFF
.	TRBJ2-2	.	TRBV20-1	TGCAGTGCTAGAGGAGGGAGTAACACCGGGGAGCTGTTTTTT	CSARGGSNTGELFF
.	TRBJ1-1	.	TRBV4-1	TGCGCCAGCAGCCAACTCGGATACGGACAGATCAACACTGAAGCTTTCTTT	CASSQLGYGQINTEAFF
many	TRBJ2-7	.	TRBV11-1	TGTGCCAGCAGCCTCCGACACAACGGCTACGAGCAGTACTTC	CASSLRHNGYEQYF
few	TRBJ2-7	.	TRBV12-3/TRBV12-4	TGTGCCAGCAGTTTATGGACAGAAGGTCCCTACGAGCAGTACTTC	CASSLWTEGPYEQYF
few	TRBJ2-5	TRBD2	TRBV2	TGTGCCAGCAGTAGGCTAGCGGAGTTACAAGAGACCCAGTACTTC	CASSRLAELQETQYF
.	TRBJ1-1	.	TRBV5-1	TGCGCCAGCAGCCCGTTAGCAGGGGCCACTGAAGCTTTCTTT	CASSPLAGATEAFF
.	TRBJ2-3	.	TRBV25-1	TGTGCCAGCAGTGAATTGGTGGGGGGCGCAGATACGCAGTATTTT	CASSELVGGADTQYF
many	TRBJ1-5	.	TRBV19	TGTGCCAGTAGTATAGTGGACGGGATGGTTCAGCCCCAGCATTTT	CASSIVDGMVQPQHF
many	TRBJ1-5	TRBD1	TRBV19	TGTGCCAGTAGTATCTGGTCAGGGGGTAGCAATCAGCCCCAGCATTTT	CASSIWSGGSNQPQHF
.	TRBJ2-5	TRBD1	TRBV9	TGTGCCAGCTCACCATTTGAACAGGGGCAAGAGACCCAGTACTTC	CASSPFEQGQETQYF
.	TRBJ2-5	.	TRBV2	TGTGCCAGCAGTTACTCGATAGTAGGGGACTCACAAGAGACCCAGTACTTC	CASSYSIVGDSQETQYF
.	TRBJ1-4	.	TRBV7-9	TGTGCCAGCAGCCGTGACCCAGGGGAGGTAGTCGAAAAACTGTTTTTT	CASSRDPGEVVEKLFF
many	TRBJ1-1	.	TRBV6-5	TGTGCCATAAGGGTATTCACTGAAGCTTTCTTT	CAIRVFTEAFF
.	TRBJ2-6	.	TRBV19	TGTGCCAGTAGTTCGGGCAGGGCGAGCTCTGGGGCCAACGTCCTGACTTTC	CASSSGRASSGANVLTF
.	TRBJ2-7	TRBD1	TRBV5-1	TGCGCCAGCAGCTGGGGGACAGGACTCACCCTAGAGGAGTACTTC	CASSWGTGLTLEEYF
few	TRBJ1-1	.	TRBV5-1	TGCGCCAGCAGCGACTCGGGGTCTGAAGCTTTCTTT	CASSDSGSEAFF